This TCR beta chain derives from a study of CD8+ T cells in alopecia areata. Background on the study: Among treated patients, oral tofacitinib was administered at 5 to 10 mg twice daily.

Whole-study findings and limits: Many expanded lesional clones stayed in scalp and blood while on tofacitinib. Within the top 100, expanded CD8+ clones significantly decreased with tofacitinib, as did scalp clonality. Baseline CD8+ expansion's link to response remains uncertain, as there was one nonresponder.

The CDR3 length is 12 residues. Trimming removed 5 bases at V and 6 bases at J, with 11 bases between. The germline CDR1 and CDR2 sequences are MNHEY and SMNVEV (reference sequence). As to this clone: What it binds is unknown.

Treatment described: oral pan-JAK inhibitor, 5-10 mg twice daily. Extracted RNA was reverse transcribed, and the resulting cDNA served as sequencing template. Sequencing was performed with immunoSEQ multiplex PCR; in TCRdb, only in-frame clones are kept and a portion is missing. The repertoire holds around 150,000 clones, 80% to 90% seen once, with roughly 25% in the top ten. Sequences were derived from CD8+ T cells sorted from blood, sampled at week 4, from a patient treated with tofacitinib. This receptor was obtained from a human donor with alopecia areata. The chain recombines TRBV27 with TRBJ2-7; maybe TRBD2 (5 bases). The CDR3 nucleotides are TGTGCCAGCAGTCCCTCGGGGTCCGAGCAGTACTTC. This translates into CASSPSGSEQYF.